Below are 20 T cell receptor beta chains sequenced from a single sample in a study of glioma-infiltrating T cells. The iRepertoire nested amplicon-rescue multiplex PCR amplified TCR alpha and beta CDR3s from RNA. TCRdb reanalysed the multiplex PCR reads using MiXCR and keeps one entry per CDR3 protein. The table has 300,000 to 450,000 distinct CDR3 sequences, 35% to 45% seen once. Material for sequencing was glioma tissue, nonneoplastic brain tissue, or PBMCs (not recorded which). These receptors were obtained from a human donor with low-grade glioma or glioblastoma, undergoing nonglioma brain surgery, or in good health (not recorded which).

About this clonotype itself: A much larger clone differs by one base, so this may be a read error. The rearrangement uses TRBV20-1 and TRBJ2-3; D gene ambiguous. CDR1 is DFQATT, CDR2 SNEGSKA, per germline (reference sequence). Trimming removed 5 bases at V and 3 bases at J, with 12 bases between. This CDR3 region has 13 residues. In DNA form, the CDR3 reads TGCAGTGCTCCCCAGGAGTGGACAGATACGCAGTATTTT. Translating it yields CSAPQEWTDTQYF.

The V gene is TRBV5-1, the J gene TRBJ2-1, with TRBD1 matching 9 bases. With 3 bases clipped from V and 9 bases from J, the junction kept 7 bases outside the gene matches. This CDR3 has 14 residues. From germline, CDR1 is SGHRS and CDR2 YFSETQ. The CDR3 reads CASSSTGGGLEQFF. CDR3 sequence (DNA): TGCGCCAGCAGCTCGACAGGGGGGGGTCTTGAGCAGTTCTTC.

This clonotype was observed many times. V usage is TRBV7-2 and J usage is TRBJ2-7; perhaps D is TRBD1 or TRBD2 (5 bases each). The CDR3 spans 13 residues. The germline gives CDR1 SGHTA, CDR2 FQGNSA. With 5 bases removed from V and 7 bases from J, the gap between germline ends came to 15 bases. The CDR3 protein is CASSPTGLEEQYF. The CDR3 nucleotides read TGTGCCAGCAGCCCAACAGGACTCGAGGAGCAGTACTTC. The full variable domain, in which reference TRBV7-2 and TRBJ2-7 provide the parts outside the CDR3, is GAGVSQSPSNKVTEKGKDVELRCDPISGHTALYWYRQSLGQGLEFLIYFQGNSAPDKSGLPSDRFSAERTGGSVSTLTIQRTQQEDSAVYLCASSPTGLEEQYFGPGTRLTVT.

This clonotype was found many times. V usage is TRBV6-2 or TRBV6-3 and J usage is TRBJ2-7, with 8 bases lining up with TRBD1. This CDR3 region has 13 residues. The germline gives CDR1 MNHEY, CDR2 SVGEGT. The junction had 6 bases not matched to a gene; V was cut back by 6 bases and J by 5 bases. In DNA form, the CDR3 reads TGTGCCAGCAGCCTCAACAGGGGGGACGAGCAGTACTTC. It translates to CASSLNRGDEQYF.

In its sample, this clonotype was seen once. The conserved phenylalanine or tryptophan is not found at the CDR3 terminus, so this likely reflects a read error. This chain connects TRBV7-2 to TRBJ2-1; D may match TRBD1 or TRBD2 (5 bases each). The CDR3 is made up of 14 amino acids. Germline values: CDR1 SGHTA, CDR2 FQGNSA. The CDR3 sequence is CASSPDTRDDEQFL. The CDR3 DNA reads as TGCGCCAGCAGCCCCGACACAAGGGACGATGAGCAGTTCCTC.

This clonotype was observed once. At one end, the junction sequence differs from germline, possibly due to a read error. The genes are TRBV20-1 and TRBJ2-2; D is possibly TRBD2 (6 bases). CDR3 length equals 15 residues. From germline, CDR1 is DFQATT and CDR2 SNEGSKA (reference sequence). The CDR3 DNA sequence: TGCAGTTCTAGTTATCCGGGAGTGGACACCGGGGAGCTGTTTTTC. This translates into CSSSYPGVDTGELFF.

Of note for this clonotype: Possible read error: a much larger clone is one base away. The V call is TRBV28, the J call TRBJ2-3; a weak D match, TRBD1 (5 bases). The CDR3 sequence is 16 residues long. Germline loops: CDR1 MDHEN, CDR2 SYDVKM. The CDR3, as DNA: TGTGCCAGCAGTTTACGCCAGGGAAAATACACAGATACGAAGTATTTT. Translated, it gives CASSLRQGKYTDTKYF.

This clonotype was counted many times. J is TRBJ2-7 and V is TRBV28; no clear D gene. V lost 5 bases, J lost 3 bases, and 8 bases lay in between. The germline V gene encodes CDR1 MDHEN and CDR2 SYDVKM. The CDR3 sequence is 12 residues long. CDR3 loop: CASSTNSYEQYF. CDR3 sequence (DNA): TGTGCCAGCAGTACAAACAGCTACGAGCAGTACTTC.

V and J are TRBV7-2 and TRBJ1-1; 8 bases are a match to TRBD1. The CDR3 consists of 16 residues. V dropped 6 bases and J dropped 0; count of bases not matched to a gene: 9. Germline V gene sequence: CDR1 SGHTA, CDR2 FQGNSA. CDR3 bases: TGTGCCAGCAGACCCCGGACAGGGCTGATGAACACTGAAGCTTTCTTT. Translating it yields CASRPRTGLMNTEAFF.

Of note for this clonotype: Sequence at one end of the junction differs from germline and may be a read error. The CDR3 nucleotides read TGTGCCAGCAGCTCCGGGACAGGGTCCTACGAGAAGTACTTC. It is translated as CASSSGTGSYEKYF. V gene TRBV6-2 or TRBV6-3 combines with J gene TRBJ2-7, with 9 bases identical to TRBD1. The germline V gene has CDR1 MNHEY and CDR2 SVGEGT. There are 14 residues in the CDR3.

The chain employs TRBV12-3 or TRBV12-4 and TRBJ2-1; D ambiguous. This CDR3 has 13 amino acids. The ends were cut back, 4 bases at V and 5 bases at J, with 9 bases in the middle. The CDR3 here is CASSSPYNNEQFF. CDR3 sequence (DNA): TGTGCCAGCAGTTCCCCTTATAACAATGAGCAGTTCTTC.

A note on this clonotype: A much more abundant neighbour one base away suggests this may be a read error. The chain recombines TRBV20-1 with TRBJ2-1, with TRBD1 as a possible D gene (6 bases). The CDR3 runs to 17 residues. Per the germline V gene, CDR1 is DFQATT and CDR2 is SNEGSKA (reference sequence). The germline V and J ends were trimmed by 1 base and 10 bases, with 26 bases remaining between them. The CDR3, as DNA: TGCAGTGCTAGAGCGGTTGGCAGGGGCGTCAAAACCTACGAGCAGTTCTTC. Its protein is CSARAVGRGVKTYEQFF.

V usage is TRBV4-3 and J usage is TRBJ2-7, with 10 bases that match TRBD2. The J segment lost 2 bases and the V segment lost 0 bases, leaving 7 bases of the junction unmatched. The CDR3 extends over 17 amino acids. The V gene's germline CDR1 is LGHNA and CDR2 YSLEER. The CDR3 DNA is TGCGCCAGCAGCCAAGATCAACTAGCGGGATTAACCTACGAGCAGTACTTC. It specifies CASSQDQLAGLTYEQYF.

This clonotype appeared a few times. The chain is built from TRBV4-2 and TRBJ1-1, with 8 bases aligning to TRBD1. The V and J ends lost 4 bases and 10 bases, in that order; junction bases with no gene match: 11. Germline CDR1 LGHNA, CDR2 YNFKEQ. The CDR3 is 14 residues long. The CDR3 bases are TGTGCCAGCAGCCCAACAAAGACAGGGGTCGTAGCTTTCTTT. Its protein is CASSPTKTGVVAFF.

This clonotype was detected a few times. The V call is TRBV12-3 or TRBV12-4, the J call TRBJ2-1; D gene unclear. The germline V and J ends were trimmed by 7 bases and 6 bases, with 7 bases remaining between them. The CDR3 has 11 residues. The CDR3: CASKIVNEQFF. The CDR3 DNA is TGTGCCAGCAAGATCGTCAATGAGCAGTTCTTC.

This clonotype was detected only a few times. The chain uses TRBV20-1 and TRBJ2-5; TRBD2 aligns across 12 bases. V lost 0 bases, J lost 5 bases, and 4 bases stayed unmatched. Germline CDR1 is DFQATT and CDR2 is SNEGSKA (reference sequence). This CDR3 comprises 15 residues. In nucleotides, the CDR3 is TGCAGTGCTAGAGAGACTAGCGGGGGTTTGGAGACCCAGTACTTC. It translates to CSARETSGGLETQYF.

The genes are TRBV12-3 or TRBV12-4 and TRBJ1-2, with D uncertain. The V end was cut by 1 base, the J end by 4 bases, with 10 bases between. CDR3 length: 14 residues. The CDR3 protein is CASSLGAGSYGYTF. CDR3 coding DNA: TGTGCCAGCAGTTTAGGTGCGGGATCCTATGGCTACACCTTC.

This chain uses TRBV20-1 with TRBJ2-3; 10 nucleotides line up with TRBD1. Per germline, CDR1 DFQATT and CDR2 SNEGSKA (reference sequence). The J segment lost 0 bases and the V segment lost 0 bases, leaving 9 bases of the junction unmatched. CDR3 length: 18 amino acids. The chain's CDR3 is CSARDPGGDRGSTDTQYF. The CDR3 coding sequence is TGCAGTGCTAGAGATCCAGGGGGGGACAGGGGTAGCACAGATACGCAGTATTTT.

This clonotype was detected ten times or more. This rearrangement joins TRBV2 to TRBJ2-1; tentative D call: TRBD1 (5 bases). Per germline, CDR1 SNHLY and CDR2 FYNNEI. The CDR3 contains 14 residues. Trimming stripped 6 bases from V and 0 bases from J, with 9 bases between. The DNA of the CDR3 is TGTGCCAGCAGCAGGGCTAGCTCCTACAATGAGCAGTTCTTC. As protein: CASSRASSYNEQFF.

This chain uses TRBV7-9 with TRBJ2-5, with 9 nucleotides matching TRBD1. This CDR3 region has 15 residues. Unmatched junction bases numbered 5, after V lost 2 bases and J lost 4 bases. Germline V gene data show CDR1 as SEHNR and CDR2 as FQNEAQ (reference sequence). CDR3 sequence: CASSLWGQGLETQYF. Written as DNA, the CDR3 is TGTGCCAGCAGCTTATGGGGACAGGGTTTAGAGACCCAGTACTTC.